Listed here are 29 T cell receptor beta chains from one sample, sequenced in a study of blood T cell repertoires in COVID-19. TCRdb keeps only in-frame clones here, not all; method: immunoSEQ multiplex PCR. The sample comprises roughly 140,000 clones, approximately 84% of which are singletons, and about 8% rests with the top ten. Sequences were obtained from peripheral blood. These TCRs come from a human donor in a cohort sampled during active COVID-19.

CDR3 in DNA: TGTGCCAGCTTGCCACTAGCGGGGGGGCGGGGCTCCTACAATGAGCAGTTCTTC. Its protein product is CASLPLAGGRGSYNEQFF. The chain recombines TRBV28 with TRBJ2-1, with 13 bases matching TRBD2. Germline assignment: CDR1 MDHEN and CDR2 SYDVKM. The J segment lost 0 bases and the V segment lost 8 bases, leaving 10 bases of the junction unmatched. The CDR3 is 18 residues long.

The chain couples TRBV25-1 to TRBJ1-4; D unresolved. This CDR3 spans 12 amino acids. CDR1 and CDR2 from the germline V gene are MGHDK and SYGVNS. The V end lost 5 bases, the J end lost 5 bases, and 6 bases lay between the germline ends. CDR3 sequence: CASSPKNEKLFF. CDR3 bases: TGTGCCAGCAGTCCCAAAAATGAAAAACTGTTTTTT.

The chain has TRBV2 and TRBJ1-6; possibly TRBD1 for D (6 bases). CDR1 is SNHLY and CDR2 is FYNNEI in the germline V gene. With 6 bases removed from V and 8 bases from J, the gap between germline ends came to 11 bases. This CDR3 has 13 residues. The CDR3 DNA reads as TGTGCCAGCAGGGGAGGGGGTTATTCACCCCTCCACTTT. It yields the protein CASRGGGYSPLHF.

The chain couples TRBV11-2 to TRBJ2-6; 7 positions agree with TRBD1. This CDR3 spans 17 amino acids. CDR1 and CDR2 (germline): SGHAT, FQNNGV. The trim removed 4 bases at V and 0 bases at J, leaving 6 bases unmatched. CDR3 nucleotide sequence: TGTGCCAGCAGCTCCGTACAGGGGAGCTCTGGGGCCAACGTCCTGACTTTC. It translates to CASSSVQGSSGANVLTF. Using reference TRBV11-2 and TRBJ2-6 for the parts outside the CDR3, the full variable domain is EAGVAQSPRYKIIEKRQSVAFWCNPISGHATLYWYQQILGQGPKLLIQFQNNGVVDDSQLPKDRFSAERLKGVDSTLKIQPAKLEDSAVYLCASSSVQGSSGANVLTFGAGSRLTVL.

The chain links TRBV4-2 to TRBJ1-3; perhaps TRBD1 as D (6 bases). Germline CDR1 LGHNA, CDR2 YNFKEQ. The CDR3 runs to 15 residues. The germline V and J ends were trimmed by 4 bases and 3 bases, with 13 bases remaining between them. In DNA form, the CDR3 reads TGTGCCAGCAGCCGCGGGGGCAGCAGTGGAAACACCATATATTTT. Translation gives CASSRGGSSGNTIYF.

The sample holds one count of this clone. The chain employs TRBV6-5 and TRBJ2-1; 10 bases are shared with TRBD2. V was pared by 8 bases and J by 4 bases, with 5 bases of the junction left unmatched. This CDR3 is built from 14 residues. From germline, CDR1 is MNHEY and CDR2 SVGAGI. The CDR3 region is CASWLAGAYNEQFF. The CDR3 DNA reads TGTGCCAGCTGGCTAGCGGGGGCGTACAATGAGCAGTTCTTC.

This chain joins TRBV19 and TRBJ1-3; D perhaps matches TRBD1 (5 bases). The CDR3 runs to 18 residues. Trimming cost V 7 bases and J 0 bases, with 22 bases left between them. Germline loops: CDR1 LNHDA, CDR2 SQIVND (reference sequence). The CDR3 loop reads CASNVGAQRGASGNTIYF. CDR3 nucleotides: TGTGCCAGTAATGTAGGGGCCCAGCGGGGCGCCTCTGGAAACACCATATATTTT.

The rearrangement uses TRBV6-5 and TRBJ2-7; no reliable D call. Per the germline V gene, CDR1 is MNHEY and CDR2 is SVGAGI. The germline V and J ends were trimmed by 5 bases and 5 bases, with 10 bases remaining between them. This CDR3 spans 12 amino acids. CDR3 nucleotide sequence: TGTGCCAGCAGTCAAAAGAGGCACGAGCAGTACTTC. Protein product: CASSQKRHEQYF.

This clone came up once. The chain joins TRBV10-3 to TRBJ2-2; 13 bases are a match to TRBD2. Germline trimming cut 4 bases from V and 7 bases from J; bases unmatched to any gene: 6. This CDR3 comprises 16 residues. Germline CDR1 and CDR2: ENHRY and SYGVKD. The DNA of the CDR3 is TGTGCCATCAGTGCCACTAGCGGGGGGGCCAGCGGGGAGCTGTTTTTT. As protein: CAISATSGGASGELFF.

The chain combines TRBV5-5 with TRBJ2-7, with 8 bases that match TRBD1. Trimming cost V 3 bases and J 3 bases; bases outside gene matches: 8. Germline V gene sequence: CDR1 SGHKS, CDR2 YYEKEE (reference sequence). The CDR3 spans 15 residues. CDR3 residues: CASSSRTGGVYEQYF. CDR3 bases: TGTGCCAGCAGCTCCCGAACAGGGGGAGTCTACGAGCAGTACTTC.

This sequence joins TRBV27 and TRBJ2-7; 9 bases are shared with TRBD1. Germline CDR1 reads MNHEY; CDR2 reads SMNVEV (reference sequence). There are 14 residues in the CDR3. V shed 10 bases, J shed 4 bases, and the junction held 11 bases outside the gene matches. The CDR3, as DNA: TGTGCCACCGGTCGGGGGACAGGGACGTACGAGCAGTACTTC. Residues: CATGRGTGTYEQYF.

The gene calls are TRBV19 and TRBJ1-1, with D unclear. Germline-derived CDR1 and CDR2 are LNHDA and SQIVND (reference sequence). With 1 base removed from V and 6 bases from J, the gap between germline ends came to 12 bases. This CDR3 is built from 14 residues. In nucleotides, the CDR3 is TGTGCCAGTAGTATAGGCTGGAGCGGTCCTGAAGCTTTCTTT. Translated, it gives CASSIGWSGPEAFF.

This rearrangement joins TRBV5-4 to TRBJ2-3, with D possibly being TRBD1 (6 bases). There are 15 residues in the CDR3. Trimming removed 4 bases at V and 1 base at J, with 13 bases between. Germline CDR1 and CDR2: SGHNT and YYREEE (reference sequence). CDR3 sequence: CASSQRQVGTDTQYF. Here the CDR3 DNA reads TGTGCCAGCAGCCAACGACAGGTTGGCACAGATACGCAGTATTTT.

V usage is TRBV29-1 and J usage is TRBJ1-2, with 7 positions matching TRBD1. CDR1 and CDR2 from the germline V gene are SQVTM and ANQGSEA. The V gene end was trimmed by 0 bases and the J gene end by 5 bases; junction bases not matched to a gene: 6. This CDR3 is built from 14 residues. In DNA, the CDR3 is TGCAGCGTTGAAGAACAAGGCAGGGGGTATGGCTACACCTTC. Protein product: CSVEEQGRGYGYTF.

This chain links TRBV5-6 with TRBJ1-2; D is undetermined. The CDR3 length is 14 residues. V was shortened by 4 bases and J by 1 base, with 11 bases between the two germline ends. The germline V gene has CDR1 SGHDT and CDR2 YYEEEE. The CDR3 spells CASSPDGVNYGYTF. CDR3 nucleotides: TGTGCCAGCAGCCCTGACGGGGTTAACTATGGCTACACCTTC.

The J gene is TRBJ2-7, the V gene TRBV19; D may be TRBD2 (7 bases). Germline V gives CDR1 LNHDA, CDR2 SQIVND (reference sequence). Deletions cut 4 bases from V and 6 bases from J, with 22 bases between. CDR3 length: 16 residues. CDR3 amino acids: CASSTSPGGPPAEQYF. For the CDR3, the DNA is TGTGCCAGTAGTACCTCCCCCGGGGGGCCTCCGGCCGAGCAGTACTTC. Full variable domain (remainder filled in from reference TRBV19 and TRBJ2-7): DGGITQSPKYLFRKEGQNVTLSCEQNLNHDAMYWYRQDPGQGLRLIYYSQIVNDFQKGDIAEGYSVSREKKESFPLTVTSAQKNPTAFYLCASSTSPGGPPAEQYFGPGTRLTVT.

This clone was seen once. The CDR3 is CASSLRLAGETDTQYF. CDR3 nucleotide sequence: TGCGCCAGCAGCCTCCGGCTAGCGGGGGAAACAGATACGCAGTATTTT. V is TRBV4-1 and J is TRBJ2-3, with TRBD2 matching 10 bases. J was trimmed by 3 bases and V by 4 bases; bases with no gene match: 7. Germline values: CDR1 MGHRA, CDR2 YSYEKL. This CDR3 region has 16 residues.

The V gene is TRBV7-6, the J gene TRBJ2-5; D is unresolved. CDR1 is SGHVS, CDR2 FNYEAQ, per germline. The CDR3 covers 17 residues. Trimming pared 5 bases from V and 7 bases from J, leaving 26 bases between. CDR3 nucleotides: TGTGCCAGCAGCCAAGAAGGCGGCATAACCCCTCCGGTGACCCAGTACTTC. Amino acids: CASSQEGGITPPVTQYF. Drawing the rest from reference TRBV7-6 and TRBJ2-5, the complete variable domain is GAGVSQSPRYKVTKRGQDVALRCDPISGHVSLYWYRQALGQGPEFLTYFNYEAQQDKSGLPNDRFSAERPEGSISTLTIQRTEQRDSAMYRCASSQEGGITPPVTQYFGPGTRLLVL.

This clone was counted only a few times. The chain couples TRBV7-9 to TRBJ2-7; 9 nucleotides line up with TRBD1. CDR1 and CDR2 from the germline V gene are SEHNR and FQNEAQ (reference sequence). V shed 5 bases and J 4 bases; nucleotides not matched to a gene: 3. The CDR3 runs to 13 residues. CDR3 sequence reads: CASSQTGGYEQYF. The CDR3 region has the DNA TGTGCCAGCAGCCAGACAGGGGGATACGAGCAGTACTTC.

This sequence joins TRBV6-5 and TRBJ1-6, with a possible D match to TRBD1 (5 bases). The CDR3 loop spans 13 amino acids. Trimming removed 11 bases from V and 4 bases from J, with 12 bases in between. Germline CDR1 and CDR2: MNHEY and SVGAGI. In DNA, the CDR3 is TGTGCCGCTCTGGGGCGTTATAATTCACCCCTCCACTTT. Amino acid sequence: CAALGRYNSPLHF.

J is TRBJ2-7 and V is TRBV2; D possibly corresponds to TRBD2 (5 bases). This CDR3 has 11 amino acids. Trimming pared 8 bases from V and 2 bases from J, leaving 7 bases between. The germline CDR1 and CDR2 sequences are SNHLY and FYNNEI. In DNA, the CDR3 is TGTGCCAGCGAGGGCGCCTACGAGCAGTACTTC. Translated: CASEGAYEQYF.

V is TRBV5-5 and J is TRBJ1-5, with 8 bases fitting TRBD1. The V and J ends lost 4 bases and 7 bases, in that order; junction bases with no gene match: 7. The germline V gene encodes CDR1 SGHKS and CDR2 YYEKEE (reference sequence). The CDR3 spans 14 residues. CDR3 in amino acids: CASSLGQGDQPQHF. DNA for the CDR3: TGTGCCAGCAGCCTCGGACAGGGTGACCAGCCCCAGCATTTT.

The chain combines TRBV19 with TRBJ2-2, with TRBD1 identical over 7 bases. The CDR3 extends over 14 amino acids. Germline CDR1 reads LNHDA; CDR2 reads SQIVND (reference sequence). V gave up 5 bases and J gave up 7 bases; unmatched junction bases: 7. This CDR3 reads CASSHRGGIGELFF. CDR3 nucleotides: TGTGCCAGTAGTCACAGGGGCGGTATCGGGGAGCTGTTTTTT.

This rearrangement joins TRBV4-1 to TRBJ2-2; 11 bases align to TRBD2. Germline V CDR1 and CDR2: MGHRA, YSYEKL. The CDR3 has 16 amino acids. V lost 4 bases, J lost 8 bases, and 9 bases stayed unmatched. CDR3 region: CASSRTSGGLPGELFF. CDR3 nucleotide sequence: TGCGCCAGCAGCCGAACTAGCGGGGGCCTACCTGGGGAGCTGTTTTTT.

The V gene is TRBV5-1, the J gene TRBJ1-4, with unresolved D. The germline gives CDR1 SGHRS, CDR2 YFSETQ. V was trimmed by 1 base and J by 7 bases, leaving 14 bases between them. This CDR3 contains 15 residues. The CDR3 loop is CASSLRRARGEKLFF. The CDR3, as DNA: TGCGCCAGCAGCTTGCGGAGGGCGCGGGGTGAAAAACTGTTTTTT.

V gene TRBV7-9 combines with J gene TRBJ1-2; the match to TRBD1 covers 8 bases. J was trimmed by 14 bases and V by 5 bases; bases with no gene match: 10. Germline-derived CDR1 and CDR2 are SEHNR and FQNEAQ (reference sequence). CDR3 size: 12 residues. The CDR3 nucleotides read TGTGCCAGCAGCCCATCACAGGGGGAGAGGACCTTC. This encodes CASSPSQGERTF.

This sequence joins TRBV29-1 and TRBJ2-7; maybe TRBD2 (6 bases). Trimming pared 2 bases from V and 5 bases from J, leaving 7 bases between. This CDR3 has 11 residues. Germline V gives CDR1 SQVTM, CDR2 ANQGSEA. The CDR3: CSVERGNEQYF. As DNA, the CDR3 is TGCAGCGTTGAACGCGGGAACGAGCAGTACTTC.

The rearrangement links TRBV4-2 to TRBJ2-5, with D perhaps TRBD1 (6 bases). Germline CDR1 reads LGHNA; CDR2 reads YNFKEQ. Trimming left V 4 bases short and J 1 base short, with 13 bases between. This CDR3 is built from 15 residues. In DNA form, the CDR3 reads TGTGCCAGCAGCCGACAGGTGGGGATCCAAGAGACCCAGTACTTC. Translation: CASSRQVGIQETQYF.

The CDR3 DNA is TGTGCCAGCAGTGCCCGCACAGGGGGCTCTGGAAACACCATATATTTT. Residues: CASSARTGGSGNTIYF. The chain joins TRBV6-1 to TRBJ1-3; 8 bases line up with TRBD1. Germline loops: CDR1 MNHNS, CDR2 SASEGT. After removal of 4 bases from V and 0 bases from J, the junction contained 5 bases not matched to a gene. The CDR3 is 16 residues long.